This note documents a single TCR beta chain sequence. These data belong to a study of control samples from healthy donors and cancer patients. Germline V gives CDR1 SGHTA, CDR2 FQGNSA. The CDR3 is 15 amino acids. V lost 5 bases to trimming and J lost 5 bases, with 16 bases between them. Method: immunoSEQ multiplex PCR; TCRdb's copy keeps in-frame clones and lacks some. The profile covers under 200,000 clones, with nearly 96% appearing a single time and under 1.2% taken by the ten largest. The V call is TRBV7-2, the J call TRBJ2-1; D may be TRBD1 (6 bases). The sample taken for sequencing was blood. The sequence derives from a woman aged 30 to 39 in good health. This chain's CDR3 is CASSRRQAWDNEQFF. CDR3 nucleotides: TGTGCCAGCAGCCGGAGACAGGCTTGGGACAATGAGCAGTTCTTC. Filled out from reference TRBV7-2 and TRBJ2-1, the complete variable domain reads GAGVSQSPSNKVTEKGKDVELRCDPISGHTALYWYRQSLGQGLEFLIYFQGNSAPDKSGLPSDRFSAERTGGSVSTLTIQRTQQEDSAVYLCASSRRQAWDNEQFFGPGTRLTVL.